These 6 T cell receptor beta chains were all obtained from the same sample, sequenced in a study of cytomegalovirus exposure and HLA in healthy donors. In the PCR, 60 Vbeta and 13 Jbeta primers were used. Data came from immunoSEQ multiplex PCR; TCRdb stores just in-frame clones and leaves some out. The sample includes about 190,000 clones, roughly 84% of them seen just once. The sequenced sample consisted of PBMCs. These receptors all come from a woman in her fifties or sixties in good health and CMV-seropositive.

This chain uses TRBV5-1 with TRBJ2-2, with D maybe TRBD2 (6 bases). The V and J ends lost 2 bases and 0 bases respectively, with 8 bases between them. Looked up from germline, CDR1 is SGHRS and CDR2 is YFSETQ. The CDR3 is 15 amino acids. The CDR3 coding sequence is TGCGCCAGCAGCTTCGGCGGGACGAACACCGGGGAGCTGTTTTTT. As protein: CASSFGGTNTGELFF.

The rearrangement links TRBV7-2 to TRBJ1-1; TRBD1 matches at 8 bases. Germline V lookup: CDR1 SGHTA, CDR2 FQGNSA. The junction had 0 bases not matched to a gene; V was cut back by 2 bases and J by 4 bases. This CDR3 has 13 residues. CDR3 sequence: CASSLTGGTEAFF. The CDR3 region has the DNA TGTGCCAGCAGCTTAACAGGGGGCACTGAAGCTTTCTTT.

DNA of the CDR3: TGTGCCAGTAGTAGGGAGGGGGGTAAAAGCACAGATACGCAGTATTTT. The encoded protein is CASSREGGKSTDTQYF. This chain connects TRBV19 to TRBJ2-3, with D perhaps matching TRBD2 (7 bases). Germline CDR1 LNHDA, CDR2 SQIVND (reference sequence). The CDR3 is made up of 16 amino acids. V lost 4 bases to trimming and J lost 0 bases, with 14 bases between them.

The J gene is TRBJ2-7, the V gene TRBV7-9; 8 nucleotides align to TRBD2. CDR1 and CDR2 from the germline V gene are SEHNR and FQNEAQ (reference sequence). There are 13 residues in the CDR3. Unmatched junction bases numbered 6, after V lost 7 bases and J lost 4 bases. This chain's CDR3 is CASKLSGGYEQYF. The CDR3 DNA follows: TGTGCCAGCAAGCTGTCGGGGGGGTACGAGCAGTACTTC.

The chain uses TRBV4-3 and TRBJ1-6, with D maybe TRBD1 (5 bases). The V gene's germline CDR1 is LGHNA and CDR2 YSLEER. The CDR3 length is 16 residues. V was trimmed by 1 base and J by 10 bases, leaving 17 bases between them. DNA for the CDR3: TGCGCCAGCAGCCAAGGAGGTCGCCAGGGCAGATCACCCCTCCACTTT. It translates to CASSQGGRQGRSPLHF.

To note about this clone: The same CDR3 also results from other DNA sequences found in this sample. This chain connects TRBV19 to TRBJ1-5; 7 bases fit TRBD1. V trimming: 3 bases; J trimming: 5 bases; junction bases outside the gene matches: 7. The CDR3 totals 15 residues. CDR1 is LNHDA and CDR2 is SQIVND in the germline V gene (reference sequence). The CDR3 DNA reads TGTGCCAGTAGTATTAATCGGCAGGGGGATCAGCCCCAGCATTTT. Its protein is CASSINRQGDQPQHF. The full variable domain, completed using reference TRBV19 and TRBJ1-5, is DGGITQSPKYLFRKEGQNVTLSCEQNLNHDAMYWYRQDPGQGLRLIYYSQIVNDFQKGDIAEGYSVSREKKESFPLTVTSAQKNPTAFYLCASSINRQGDQPQHFGDGTRLSIL.